A selection of T cell receptor beta chains follows, all from one sample in a study of shared clonotypes between healthy human individuals. Sequencing was performed with immunoSEQ multiplex PCR; in TCRdb, only in-frame clones are kept and a portion is missing. The table includes roughly 300,000 clones, over 75% detected once. Sequenced sample: memory CD8+ T cells sorted from blood. These receptors all come from a man younger than 35 in good health. Each CDR3 is given with its conserved first and last residue. D genes are given only for firm matches. For some rows the clone size is stated as once, few or many, or as a class when expanded; others skip it.

J: TRBJ2-7; size: few; D: .; V: TRBV6-6; DNA: TGTGCCAGCCTTGGCGCTAAAGACAGCTCCTACGAGCAGTACTTC; CDR3: CASLGAKDSSYEQYF
J: TRBJ2-1; size: .; D: TRBD2; V: TRBV10-3; DNA: TGTGCCATCATTAGCGGGAGCGGGAATGAGCAGTTCTTC; CDR3: CAIISGSGNEQFF
J: TRBJ2-3; size: .; D: TRBD2; V: TRBV5-1; DNA: TGCGCCAGCAGCTTGCTAGCGGGGACTAGCACAGATACGCAGTATTTT; CDR3: CASSLLAGTSTDTQYF
J: TRBJ2-3; size: .; D: .; V: TRBV5-4; DNA: TGTGCCAGCAGCTTGGGACCCCAAGGGTCAGATACGCAGTATTTT; CDR3: CASSLGPQGSDTQYF
J: TRBJ2-1; size: .; D: .; V: TRBV5-1; DNA: TGCGCCAGCAGCTTGGTGCGGTACGCGTACAATGAGCAGTTCTTC; CDR3: CASSLVRYAYNEQFF
J: TRBJ1-2; size: .; D: .; V: TRBV7-9; DNA: TGTGCCAGCAGCTACGACGGGACCACGGCGACTAACTATGGCTACACCTTC; CDR3: CASSYDGTTATNYGYTF
J: TRBJ2-1; size: .; D: TRBD2; V: TRBV5-1; DNA: TGCGCCAGCAGCTTGGTCGGGAGGGCCACCTACAATGAGCAGTTCTTC; CDR3: CASSLVGRATYNEQFF
J: TRBJ2-3; size: .; D: .; V: TRBV11-2; DNA: TGTGCCAGCAGCTTAGGGGTGGAAGGGGCAGATACGCAGTATTTT; CDR3: CASSLGVEGADTQYF
J: TRBJ1-2; size: .; D: .; V: TRBV7-9; DNA: TGTGCCAGCAGCCAACGGCGACAGACTAACTATGGCTACACCTTC; CDR3: CASSQRRQTNYGYTF
J: TRBJ1-2; size: many; D: .; V: TRBV7-2; DNA: TGTGCCAGCAGCTTAGCCAACCCCGTTGCGGGATCGGCCTATGGCTACACCTTC; CDR3: CASSLANPVAGSAYGYTF
J: TRBJ2-6; size: .; D: TRBD1; V: TRBV7-6; DNA: TGTGCCAGCAGCGCGCGTCCCGGGACAGTTCCCTCTGGGGCCAACGTCCTGACTTTC; CDR3: CASSARPGTVPSGANVLTF
J: TRBJ2-7; size: many; D: .; V: TRBV4-1; DNA: TGCGCCAGCAGCCAAGAAGGGCAGCTTTCCTACGAGCAGTACTTC; CDR3: CASSQEGQLSYEQYF
J: TRBJ2-7; size: .; D: .; V: TRBV2; DNA: TGTGCCAGCAGTGAGGGGACGCTCGGATACGAGCAGTACTTC; CDR3: CASSEGTLGYEQYF
J: TRBJ2-3; size: .; D: .; V: TRBV9; DNA: TGTGCCAGCAGCGAACTGGGGGTGATCAGAGATACGCAGTATTTT; CDR3: CASSELGVIRDTQYF
J: TRBJ2-5; size: .; D: .; V: TRBV4-1; DNA: TGCGCCAGCAGCCAACAGGGACCTTTTTTTCGGTTCGAGACCCAGTACTTC; CDR3: CASSQQGPFFRFETQYF
J: TRBJ2-1; size: .; D: .; V: TRBV7-9; DNA: TGTGCCAGCAGCTTTTATCGCGATGAGCAGTTCTTC; CDR3: CASSFYRDEQFF
J: TRBJ2-1; size: .; D: .; V: TRBV7-2; DNA: TGTGCCAGCAGCTTAGCGGCAGGGGACTATGAGCAGTTCTTC; CDR3: CASSLAAGDYEQFF
J: TRBJ1-2; size: .; D: TRBD1; V: TRBV4-1; DNA: TGCGCCAGCAGCCAAGAGTTGACAGGGACATACGGCTACACCTTC; CDR3: CASSQELTGTYGYTF
J: TRBJ2-2; size: .; D: .; V: TRBV7-2; DNA: TGTGCCAGCAGCTTGGCAGAACCCGGGGAGCTGTTTTTT; CDR3: CASSLAEPGELFF
J: TRBJ2-7; size: few; D: TRBD1; V: TRBV27; DNA: TGTGCCAGCAGTCCCCGACAGGGGAACGAGCAGTACTTC; CDR3: CASSPRQGNEQYF
J: TRBJ1-2; size: .; D: .; V: TRBV7-9; DNA: TGTGCCAGCAGTCCCAACACGGGAGGGGGCTACACCTTC; CDR3: CASSPNTGGGYTF
J: TRBJ1-3; size: .; D: .; V: TRBV9; DNA: TGTGCCAGCAGCGTAGGCAGGGGCTTGGACACCATATATTTT; CDR3: CASSVGRGLDTIYF
J: TRBJ1-2; size: .; D: .; V: TRBV5-4; DNA: TGTGCCAGCAGCTTGTCTGGCCAGGGGATCGGCTATGGCTACACCTTC; CDR3: CASSLSGQGIGYGYTF
J: TRBJ2-5; size: once; D: TRBD2; V: TRBV4-3; DNA: TGCGCCAGCACCGGTGCTAGCGGGAGAGGGGGGGGAGAGACCCAGTACTTC; CDR3: CASTGASGRGGGETQYF
J: TRBJ2-1; size: .; D: .; V: TRBV6-1; DNA: TGTGCCAGCAGTGACCCCGAGTTGGCGGTCCTCAATGAGCAGTTCTTC; CDR3: CASSDPELAVLNEQFF
J: TRBJ2-5; size: once; D: TRBD2; V: TRBV6-1; DNA: TGTGCCAGCAGTGAAGAGGACCCGGGGGGAAGAGAGACCCAGTACTTC; CDR3: CASSEEDPGGRETQYF
J: TRBJ2-7; size: .; D: .; V: TRBV4-1; DNA: TGCGCCAGCACCGTAAGCACTGGGGCAGGGATAAGCGAGCAGTACTTC; CDR3: CASTVSTGAGISEQYF
J: TRBJ2-3; size: .; D: TRBD1; V: TRBV2; DNA: TGTGCCAGCAGTGTAGACAGGGTTTTAAGCACAGATACGCAGTATTTT; CDR3: CASSVDRVLSTDTQYF
J: TRBJ1-1; size: .; D: .; V: TRBV7-2; DNA: TGTGCCAGCAGCTTAGTCCCGGAGGGACCTGAAGCTTTCTTT; CDR3: CASSLVPEGPEAFF
J: TRBJ2-5; size: once; D: .; V: TRBV7-9; DNA: TGTGCCAGCAGCCCAAGACTGTACCAAGAGACCCAGTACTTC; CDR3: CASSPRLYQETQYF
J: TRBJ1-2; size: .; D: .; V: TRBV15; DNA: TGTGCCACCAGCAGTCAAAGGGGCAGGAGCTATGGCTACACCTTC; CDR3: CATSSQRGRSYGYTF
J: TRBJ2-7; size: .; D: TRBD1; V: TRBV14; DNA: TGTGCCAGCAGCCAAGGACAGGGGTTGATCAACGAGCAGTACTTC; CDR3: CASSQGQGLINEQYF
J: TRBJ2-7; size: .; D: .; V: TRBV4-1; DNA: TGCGCCAGCAGCCAAGTTGTTCCAGGGAGCGACGAGCAGTACTTC; CDR3: CASSQVVPGSDEQYF
J: TRBJ2-1; size: .; D: .; V: TRBV7-9; DNA: TGTGCCAGCAGCTTAGTCTACCAGGGATCCTACAATGAGCAGTTCTTC; CDR3: CASSLVYQGSYNEQFF
J: TRBJ2-1; size: .; D: TRBD2; V: TRBV10-2; DNA: TGCGCCAGCAGATCGACTAGCGAGAGCTCCTACAATGAGCAGTTCTTC; CDR3: CASRSTSESSYNEQFF
J: TRBJ1-5; size: .; D: .; V: TRBV27; DNA: TGTGCCAGCAGTCACATGCGGGGGCAGCCCGGAGGTGATCAGCCCCAGCATTTT; CDR3: CASSHMRGQPGGDQPQHF
J: TRBJ2-1; size: .; D: .; V: TRBV12-5; DNA: TGTGCTAGTGGTTTGGGACAGGATAATGAGCAGTTCTTC; CDR3: CASGLGQDNEQFF
J: TRBJ2-2; size: .; D: TRBD1; V: TRBV25-1; DNA: TGTGCCAGCACCGGGACAGGGGGCTACACCGGGGAGCTGTTTTTT; CDR3: CASTGTGGYTGELFF